The 21 T cell receptor beta chains presented below share a single source sample, sequenced in a study of memory CD4+ T cells and cytomegalovirus serostatus. Single viable CD3+CD4+CD8-CD45RO+ cells were sorted as the memory CD4+ T cells. Sequencing used immunoSEQ multiplex PCR; TCRdb keeps in-frame clones, though not all of them. The table shows around 45,000 clones, with less than 85% occurring only once. Sequencing was done on a sample of memory CD4+ T cells from blood. The receptors come from an adult in good health and CMV-seronegative.

The V call is TRBV30, the J call TRBJ2-3; the D is unclear. V was cut by 0 bases and J by 3 bases, with 7 bases left in between. Germline CDR1 and CDR2: GTSNPN and SVGIG (reference sequence). The CDR3 has 13 residues. CDR3 loop: CAWSVEYTDTQYF. In DNA form, the CDR3 reads TGTGCCTGGAGTGTAGAGTATACAGATACGCAGTATTTT.

This chain connects TRBV19 to TRBJ2-1, with a possible D match to TRBD2 (6 bases). The CDR3 runs 15 residues. Germline CDR1 reads LNHDA; CDR2 reads SQIVND (reference sequence). Trimming took off 8 bases at V and 4 bases at J, with 18 bases between the two ends. CDR3 loop: CASSRGRGSYNEQFF. As DNA, the CDR3 is TGTGCCAGTTCCCGAGGGCGGGGATCATACAATGAGCAGTTCTTC.

The V gene is TRBV5-6, the J gene TRBJ2-2; D unclear. The V gene's germline CDR1 is SGHDT and CDR2 YYEEEE. The CDR3 is 15 residues long. V shed 2 bases and J shed 4 bases, with 12 bases lying between them. CDR3 in DNA: TGTGCCAGCAGCTTAAACCCCACCCGCACCGGGGAGCTGTTTTTT. This codes for CASSLNPTRTGELFF.

The chain has TRBV7-9 and TRBJ1-3, with 7 bases fitting TRBD1. V trimming: 5 bases; J trimming: 1 base; junction bases outside the gene matches: 14. Germline V gives CDR1 SEHNR, CDR2 FQNEAQ (reference sequence). This CDR3 is built from 18 residues. CDR3 region: CASSRLLTGALSGNTIYF. The DNA for the CDR3 is TGTGCCAGCAGCCGCCTCCTTACAGGGGCCCTTTCTGGAAACACCATATATTTT.

This clone has just one count. The chain joins TRBV5-4 to TRBJ2-1; 8 bases agree with TRBD2. The CDR3 runs 16 residues. Trimming removed 4 bases from V and 3 bases from J; junction bases left unmatched: 9. Per germline, CDR1 SGHNT and CDR2 YYREEE (reference sequence). CDR3 sequence reads: CASSLQAGGFYNEQFF. CDR3 DNA sequence: TGTGCCAGCAGCCTCCAGGCGGGGGGATTCTACAATGAGCAGTTCTTC.

This chain connects TRBV13 to TRBJ2-7, with D perhaps assigned TRBD1 or TRBD2 (5 bases each). In germline, CDR1 is PRHDT, CDR2 FYEKMQ (reference sequence). V lost 2 bases to trimming and J lost 3 bases, with 11 bases between them. The CDR3 contains 14 residues. The CDR3 bases are TGTGCCAGCAGCTTAAGGGACGGACGCTACGAGCAGTACTTC. It specifies CASSLRDGRYEQYF.

The chain joins TRBV5-1 to TRBJ2-1, with 10 nucleotides matching TRBD1. V shed 0 bases, J shed 8 bases, and the junction held 8 bases outside the gene matches. Germline V CDR1 and CDR2: SGHRS, YFSETQ. This CDR3 has 16 amino acids. CDR3 nucleotides: TGCGCCAGCAGCTTGGCCGCAACCGGGACAGGGGATGAGCAGTTCTTC. Its translation is CASSLAATGTGDEQFF.

The chain recombines TRBV28 with TRBJ2-5, with TRBD2 identical over 9 bases. CDR3 length equals 15 residues. The V segment lost 7 bases and the J segment 7 bases; nucleotides outside the gene matches: 13. In germline, CDR1 is MDHEN, CDR2 SYDVKM. This CDR3 reads CASTSIAGAPGTQYF. As DNA, the CDR3 is TGTGCCAGCACTTCTATAGCGGGGGCACCAGGGACCCAGTACTTC.

This clone has a single count. The CDR3 nucleotides are TGTGCCAGCAGCGTACGTTCTGGCGCCCAGGTAGATACGCAGTATTTT. Translating gives CASSVRSGAQVDTQYF. This chain connects TRBV7-9 to TRBJ2-3; D gene unclear. The V gene's germline CDR1 is SEHNR and CDR2 FQNEAQ (reference sequence). Trimming left V 5 bases short and J 5 bases short, with 20 bases between. The CDR3 consists of 16 residues.

Only one count was recorded for this clone. This chain connects TRBV12-5 to TRBJ1-1; maybe TRBD1 (5 bases). With 6 bases removed from V and 3 bases from J, the gap between germline ends came to 26 bases. This CDR3 spans 18 amino acids. Germline CDR1 LGHNT, CDR2 FRNRAP. As DNA, the CDR3 is TGTGCTAGTGGCACAATCAGGGACGGCGGGATATTATACACTGAAGCTTTCTTT. Residues: CASGTIRDGGILYTEAFF.

V gene TRBV28 combines with J gene TRBJ1-5; the D gene is possibly TRBD1 (5 bases). This CDR3 spans 18 amino acids. Trimming shortened V by 4 bases and J by 0 bases, and 19 bases separated the two germline ends. CDR1 and CDR2 from the germline V gene are MDHEN and SYDVKM. The CDR3, as DNA: TGTGCCAGCAGTTCGACGGCCGGGGGGTGGTATAGCAATCAGCCCCAGCATTTT. It is translated as CASSSTAGGWYSNQPQHF.

The V and J genes are TRBV9 and TRBJ1-1, with a possible D match to TRBD1 (6 bases). The ends were cut back, 0 bases at V and 6 bases at J, with 12 bases in the middle. The CDR3 covers 14 residues. Germline values: CDR1 SGDLS, CDR2 YYNGEE. The chain's CDR3 is CASSVGTVTPEAFF. The CDR3 bases are TGTGCCAGCAGCGTAGGGACAGTAACTCCTGAAGCTTTCTTT.

The V call is TRBV10-3, the J call TRBJ2-3; 9 nucleotides match TRBD1. Per the germline V gene, CDR1 is ENHRY and CDR2 is SYGVKD. This CDR3 has 14 amino acids. V lost 6 bases, J lost 2 bases, and 3 bases stayed unmatched. The CDR3 region has the DNA TGTGCCATCAGCGGGACAGGGACCACAGATACGCAGTATTTT. The encoded protein is CAISGTGTTDTQYF.

The chain carries TRBV21-1 and TRBJ2-2. TRBV21-1 is labeled a pseudogene. The CDR3 is 16 residues long. The CDR3 protein is CASSPRGGGNTGELFF. The CDR3 region has the DNA TGTGCCAGCAGCCCCCGGGGTGGGGGGAACACCGGGGAGCTGTTTTTT.

J is TRBJ2-1 and V is TRBV18, with D tentatively TRBD1 (5 bases). CDR3 length equals 13 residues. CDR1 and CDR2 (germline): KGHSH, LQKENI. The V gene lost 3 bases and the J gene lost 5 bases, with 8 bases spanning the gap. The CDR3 is CASSPDRDNEQFF. CDR3 DNA: TGTGCCAGCTCACCCGACAGAGACAATGAGCAGTTCTTC.

The V gene is TRBV25-1, the J gene TRBJ2-2; a weak D match, TRBD2 (6 bases). V lost 6 bases to trimming and J lost 1 base, with 9 bases between them. This CDR3 has 14 amino acids. CDR1 and CDR2 from the germline V gene are MGHDK and SYGVNS. CDR3 DNA sequence: TGTGCCAGCAGGGCGGGAATGAACACCGGGGAGCTGTTTTTT. Translating it yields CASRAGMNTGELFF. The variable domain in full, with the rest retrieved from reference TRBV25-1 and TRBJ2-2, is EADIYQTPRYLVIGTGKKITLECSQTMGHDKMYWYQQDPGMELHLIHYSYGVNSTEKGDLSSESTVSRIRTEHFPLTLESARPSHTSQYLCASRAGMNTGELFFGEGSRLTVL.

The gene calls are TRBV9 and TRBJ1-1, with D uncertain. CDR1 and CDR2 (germline): SGDLS, YYNGEE. Trimming took off 1 base at V and 4 bases at J, with 8 bases between the two ends. This CDR3 is built from 13 residues. The CDR3 region is CASSVFAGTEAFF. The CDR3 DNA follows: TGTGCCAGCAGCGTATTCGCGGGCACTGAAGCTTTCTTT.

V is TRBV19 and J is TRBJ1-4; D may be TRBD1 (6 bases). V lost 7 bases and J lost 5, with 23 bases in between. The V gene's germline CDR1 is LNHDA and CDR2 SQIVND (reference sequence). The length of the CDR3 is 17 residues. CDR3 nucleotides: TGTGCCAGTACCTATATTGGAGGGGGGACGCGGAATGAAAAACTGTTTTTT. Its translation is CASTYIGGGTRNEKLFF.

The chain uses TRBV7-3 and TRBJ2-3; 9 bases are a match to TRBD2. V lost 2 bases, J lost 4 bases, and 7 bases stayed unmatched. This CDR3 has 16 residues. Germline assignment: CDR1 SGHTA and CDR2 FQGTGA. CDR3 residues: CASSLGVAGVSDTQYF. DNA for the CDR3: TGTGCCAGCAGCTTAGGGGTAGCGGGGGTTTCAGATACGCAGTATTTT.

The chain links TRBV4-2 to TRBJ1-1; D may be TRBD1 (5 bases). Germline assignment: CDR1 LGHNA and CDR2 YNFKEQ. Trimming removed 4 bases from V and 13 bases from J, with 16 bases in between. This CDR3 comprises 12 residues. CDR3 nucleotide sequence: TGTGCCAGCAGCCGGCGGGGCGGGGTAGTTTTCTTT. This encodes CASSRRGGVVFF.

V usage is TRBV7-3 and J usage is TRBJ2-3; 8 nucleotides align to TRBD1. V shed 6 bases, J shed 5 bases, and the junction held 7 bases outside the gene matches. CDR3 length equals 14 residues. Germline lookup yields CDR1 SGHTA and CDR2 FQGTGA. This CDR3 is CASSTQGAGDTQYF. As DNA, the CDR3 is TGTGCCAGCAGTACTCAGGGGGCTGGAGATACGCAGTATTTT.